These 32 T cell receptor beta chains were sequenced from one sample in a study of cytomegalovirus exposure and HLA in healthy donors. PCR was performed using 60 Vbeta and 13 Jbeta primers. This table comes from immunoSEQ multiplex PCR, and its TCRdb copy is limited to in-frame clones, with some not included. This repertoire includes under 95,000 clones. The sample consisted of PBMCs. The origin of the receptors is a female donor in good health and CMV-seropositive.

V gene TRBV4-1 combines with J gene TRBJ2-7; possible D gene TRBD2, 5 bases. The germline gives CDR1 MGHRA, CDR2 YSYEKL. The CDR3 is made up of 15 amino acids. V was clipped by 4 bases and J by 2 bases, with 15 bases between them. The CDR3 spells CASSPDLGRAYEQYF. Here the CDR3 DNA reads TGCGCCAGCAGCCCGGACTTAGGTCGCGCCTACGAGCAGTACTTC.

The rearrangement uses TRBV29-1 and TRBJ2-1; a possible D gene is TRBD1 (6 bases). Germline values: CDR1 SQVTM, CDR2 ANQGSEA. V was pared by 4 bases and J by 2 bases, with 12 bases between. The CDR3 is made up of 14 amino acids. The CDR3 nucleotides are TGCAGCGTTGGTCAGGGGTTTACCTACAATGAGCAGTTCTTC. It codes for CSVGQGFTYNEQFF.

As for this clone: One end of the junction does not line up with germline, which may come from a read error. The chain uses TRBV5-1 and TRBJ1-1; tentative D call: TRBD1 (5 bases). There are 13 residues in the CDR3. In germline, CDR1 is SGHRS, CDR2 YFSETQ. Written as DNA, the CDR3 is TGCGCCAGCAGCTTGCGCCCTGTTGGCCCGGGGGTCTTT. Its protein is CASSLRPVGPGVF.

The rearrangement links TRBV28 to TRBJ2-7; no clear D. CDR1 and CDR2 (germline): MDHEN, SYDVKM. This CDR3 contains 14 residues. Trimming cost V 2 bases and J 2 bases, with 10 bases left between them. The CDR3 loop is CASSLPGSPYEQYF. The CDR3 DNA follows: TGTGCCAGCAGTTTACCCGGGTCGCCCTACGAGCAGTACTTC.

This chain uses TRBV23-1 with TRBJ2-1, with TRBD2 matching 10 bases. TRBV23-1 is sorted into the ORF group, with uncertain function. There are 14 residues in the CDR3. The J segment lost 5 bases and the V segment lost 8 bases, leaving 6 bases of the junction unmatched. The CDR3 here is CASGSSGSHNEQFF. In DNA form, the CDR3 reads TGCGCCAGCGGATCTAGCGGGAGCCACAATGAGCAGTTCTTC.

The chain is built from TRBV19 and TRBJ2-2, with D uncertain. Trimming pared 6 bases from V and 3 bases from J, leaving 17 bases between. Per germline, CDR1 LNHDA and CDR2 SQIVND (reference sequence). This CDR3 has 16 residues. The CDR3 nucleotides read TGTGCCAGTAGCCGAGACTTCATCCGGGACACCGGGGAGCTGTTTTTT. Translated, it gives CASSRDFIRDTGELFF.

V and J are TRBV18 and TRBJ2-7; D not resolved. The length of the CDR3 is 14 residues. V gave up 2 bases and J gave up 4 bases, with 12 bases separating them. Germline-derived CDR1 and CDR2 are KGHSH and LQKENI. The CDR3 DNA is TGTGCCAGCTCACCAGGCCAGATCGAATACGAGCAGTACTTC. Translated: CASSPGQIEYEQYF.

The rearrangement uses TRBV9 and TRBJ2-3; 7 nucleotides align to TRBD1. Germline loops: CDR1 SGDLS, CDR2 YYNGEE. The CDR3 totals 15 residues. Trimming cost V 3 bases and J 3 bases; bases outside gene matches: 7. CDR3 loop: CASSAGTVETDTQYF. CDR3 nucleotide sequence: TGTGCCAGCAGCGCCGGGACAGTAGAAACAGATACGCAGTATTTT.

The chain carries TRBV28 and TRBJ2-7; 7 bases are a match to TRBD1. The CDR3 has 16 amino acids. Germline V gives CDR1 MDHEN, CDR2 SYDVKM. Losses at the gene ends were 5 bases for V and 0 bases for J; bases not matched to a gene: 10. CDR3 sequence reads: CASSPQGWKGSYEQYF. In DNA, the CDR3 is TGTGCCAGCAGTCCACAGGGGTGGAAGGGCTCCTACGAGCAGTACTTC.

The CDR3 region has the DNA TGTGCCAGCAGCTTAGGGGCCGGACGACACCTAGGGGTGGGCAACACTGAAGCTTTCTTT. Its protein is CASSLGAGRHLGVGNTEAFF. J is TRBJ1-1 and V is TRBV7-3, with a possible D match to TRBD1 (5 bases). The CDR3 length is 20 residues. Germline assignment: CDR1 SGHTA and CDR2 FQGTGA. V was shortened by 2 bases and J by 2 bases, with 27 bases between the two germline ends.

This chain connects TRBV7-3 to TRBJ2-7; 11 bases fit TRBD1. This CDR3 is built from 14 residues. V was pared by 3 bases and J by 6 bases, with 4 bases of the junction left unmatched. Germline values: CDR1 SGHTA, CDR2 FQGTGA. Here the CDR3 DNA reads TGTGCCAGCAGCTTGACCGGGACAGGGGGCGAGCAGTACTTC. This encodes CASSLTGTGGEQYF.

V usage is TRBV10-3 and J usage is TRBJ1-5, with 8 nucleotides matching TRBD1. This CDR3 contains 15 residues. CDR1 ENHRY and CDR2 SYGVKD come from the germline V gene. Unmatched junction bases numbered 8, after V lost 6 bases and J lost 4 bases. The DNA for the CDR3 is TGTGCCATCAGAGGACAGGGAGATGTTAATCAGCCCCAGCATTTT. This sequence encodes CAIRGQGDVNQPQHF.

This chain connects TRBV4-1 to TRBJ1-6; D is uncertain. V was trimmed by 1 base and J by 3 bases, leaving 13 bases between them. Germline assignment: CDR1 MGHRA and CDR2 YSYEKL. CDR3 size: 17 residues. DNA of the CDR3: TGCGCCAGCAGCCAAGCCCGGCGGAACCTCTATAATTCACCCCTCCACTTT. Its translation: CASSQARRNLYNSPLHF.

The chain combines TRBV28 with TRBJ1-5; tentative D call: TRBD1 (5 bases). Per germline, CDR1 MDHEN and CDR2 SYDVKM. V gave up 7 bases and J gave up 4 bases, with 17 bases separating them. This CDR3 is built from 15 residues. For the CDR3, the DNA is TGTGCCAGCACCCTGGGAGGGGCTGGGAATCAGCCCCAGCATTTT. It yields the protein CASTLGGAGNQPQHF.

The DNA of the CDR3 is TGTGCCAGCAGTGGGGGACAGGCAACTAATGAAAAACTGTTTTTT. Its translation is CASSGGQATNEKLFF. The genes are TRBV6-1 and TRBJ1-4; 8 bases map to TRBD1. Per the germline V gene, CDR1 is MNHNS and CDR2 is SASEGT. V shed 4 bases, J shed 0 bases, and the junction held 1 base outside the gene matches. This CDR3 has 15 residues.

This sequence joins TRBV2 and TRBJ1-3, with D possibly TRBD1 on 5 matching bases. The CDR3 has 14 amino acids. In germline, CDR1 is SNHLY, CDR2 FYNNEI. V was pared by 8 bases and J by 3 bases, with 14 bases between. As DNA, the CDR3 is TGTGCCAGCGAACCCGAGGGACTTGGAAACACCATATATTTT. This sequence encodes CASEPEGLGNTIYF.

The genes are TRBV5-1 and TRBJ2-7, with D perhaps matching TRBD2 (6 bases). With 5 bases removed from V and 3 bases from J, the gap between germline ends came to 12 bases. Germline CDR1 and CDR2: SGHRS and YFSETQ. This CDR3 is 13 amino acids long. DNA for the CDR3: TGCGCCAGCAGTAGTACGGGGGACTACGAGCAGTACTTC. Protein product: CASSSTGDYEQYF.

The V and J genes are TRBV7-2 and TRBJ2-5; 8 bases agree with TRBD2. Germline CDR1 reads SGHTA; CDR2 reads FQGNSA. After removal of 6 bases from V and 0 bases from J, the junction contained 3 bases not matched to a gene. The CDR3 runs 14 residues. The CDR3 region is CASRETSDQETQYF. The CDR3, as DNA: TGTGCCAGCAGGGAGACTAGCGACCAAGAGACCCAGTACTTC.

This chain joins TRBV10-3 and TRBJ2-1; 9 bases agree with TRBD1. Looked up from germline, CDR1 is ENHRY and CDR2 is SYGVKD. V was clipped by 4 bases and J by 10 bases; unmatched bases: 5. The CDR3 runs 13 residues. The CDR3 spells CAISGTGGNEQFF. The CDR3 nucleotides read TGTGCCATCAGTGGAACAGGGGGCAACGAGCAGTTCTTC.

The chain recombines TRBV19 with TRBJ1-2; no firm D call. CDR3 length: 19 residues. Per germline, CDR1 LNHDA and CDR2 SQIVND (reference sequence). Trimming shortened V by 3 bases and J by 0 bases, and 23 bases separated the two germline ends. Here the CDR3 DNA reads TGTGCCAGTAGTATCGAGAGAGGTGGGAGGAAACTAGCTAACTATGGCTACACCTTC. The encoded protein is CASSIERGGRKLANYGYTF.

CDR3: CASSGGQSSYGYTF. The CDR3 DNA reads as TGTGCCAGCAGCGGGGGACAGTCTAGTTATGGCTACACCTTC. The chain has TRBV5-5 and TRBJ1-2; TRBD1 matches at 7 bases. V lost 4 bases and J lost 5; bases outside the gene matches: 8. Germline CDR1 and CDR2: SGHKS and YYEKEE (reference sequence). The CDR3 sequence is 14 residues long.

The chain uses TRBV2 and TRBJ2-5, with a weak D call TRBD2 (6 bases). In germline, CDR1 is SNHLY, CDR2 FYNNEI. Trimming cost V 4 bases and J 5 bases, with 14 bases left between them. The CDR3 runs 14 residues. In DNA, the CDR3 is TGTGCCAGCAGTGGGGCCGGGGGAGGCGAGACCCAGTACTTC. This gives the protein CASSGAGGGETQYF.

As DNA, the CDR3 is TGTGCCAGCAGCCAAGATTGGCAGACCCAGTACTTC. It specifies CASSQDWQTQYF. V and J are TRBV14 and TRBJ2-5; D not resolved. Trimming pared 0 bases from V and 6 bases from J, leaving 5 bases between. Germline loops: CDR1 SGHDN, CDR2 FVKESK. The CDR3 runs to 12 residues. Looking up the rest from reference TRBV14 and TRBJ2-5 gives the full variable domain: EAGVTQFPSHSVIEKGQTVTLRCDPISGHDNLYWYRRVMGKEIKFLLHFVKESKQDESGMPNNRFLAERTGGTYSTLKVQPAELEDSGVYFCASSQDWQTQYFGPGTRLLVL.

This chain connects TRBV10-2 to TRBJ2-5; tentative D call: TRBD2 (5 bases). V was shortened by 8 bases and J by 5 bases, with 12 bases between the two germline ends. The CDR3 is made up of 12 amino acids. Germline V gene data show CDR1 as WSHSY and CDR2 as SAAADI. Here the CDR3 DNA reads TGCGCCAGCGGAAGGAGGAGGGAGACCCAGTACTTC. The encoded protein is CASGRRRETQYF.

The chain uses TRBV10-2 and TRBJ2-7, with 10 positions matching TRBD2. V trimming: 7 bases; J trimming: 4 bases; junction bases outside the gene matches: 16. Germline V gene lookup returns CDR1 WSHSY and CDR2 SAAADI. The CDR3 spans 17 residues. The CDR3 sequence is CASNANGLAAGGYEQYF. CDR3 DNA: TGCGCCAGCAACGCCAATGGACTAGCGGCGGGAGGTTACGAGCAGTACTTC.

The chain combines TRBV4-1 with TRBJ2-1; weak D call: TRBD2 (6 bases). Trimming shortened V by 4 bases and J by 4 bases, and 14 bases separated the two germline ends. Germline lookup yields CDR1 MGHRA and CDR2 YSYEKL. The CDR3 has 15 amino acids. The CDR3 region is CASSRRGTEYNEQFF. The CDR3 DNA sequence: TGCGCCAGCAGCCGCCGGGGGACGGAGTACAATGAGCAGTTCTTC.

The V call is TRBV9, the J call TRBJ1-5; the D is unclear. With 3 bases removed from V and 4 bases from J, the gap between germline ends came to 11 bases. The CDR3 sequence is 14 residues long. The germline CDR1 and CDR2 sequences are SGDLS and YYNGEE. The CDR3 sequence is CASSAGGLNQPQHF. CDR3 DNA sequence: TGTGCCAGCAGCGCGGGAGGACTAAATCAGCCCCAGCATTTT.

The gene calls are TRBV30 and TRBJ1-2, with D possibly TRBD1 on 6 matching bases. With 3 bases removed from V and 4 bases from J, the gap between germline ends came to 12 bases. Germline CDR1 and CDR2: GTSNPN and SVGIG (reference sequence). The CDR3 consists of 13 residues. The chain's CDR3 is CAWSCGQSYGYTF. CDR3 DNA sequence: TGTGCCTGGAGCTGTGGACAGTCCTATGGCTACACCTTC.

Comment on this clone: The germline gene is not matched at one end of the junction; a read error may be the cause. The chain links TRBV7-7 to TRBJ2-2; 13 positions match TRBD2. The CDR3 is 15 amino acids. Germline V gives CDR1 SSHAT, CDR2 FNYEAQ (reference sequence). The CDR3 DNA follows: TGTGCTAGCAGGACTAGCGGGGGTACCACCGGGGAGCTGTTTTTT. Residues: CASRTSGGTTGELFF.

This sequence joins TRBV18 and TRBJ2-4; D call uncertain. CDR1 is KGHSH and CDR2 is LQKENI in the germline V gene. The CDR3 has 15 residues. V was clipped by 3 bases and J by 1 base, with 10 bases between them. The CDR3 region has the DNA TGTGCCAGCTCACCGGCGACCGGGGCCAAAAACATTCAGTACTTC. Translation gives CASSPATGAKNIQYF.

In DNA, the CDR3 is TGTGCCAGTAGTATGGAGGGGAAAGAGACTAGCACAGATACGCAGTATTTT. Its protein is CASSMEGKETSTDTQYF. The chain has TRBV19 and TRBJ2-3, with D possibly matching TRBD2 (6 bases). From germline, CDR1 is LNHDA and CDR2 SQIVND (reference sequence). The V end lost 3 bases, the J end lost 0 bases, and 16 bases lay between the germline ends. This CDR3 is built from 17 residues. The full variable domain, in which reference TRBV19 and TRBJ2-3 provide the parts outside the CDR3, is DGGITQSPKYLFRKEGQNVTLSCEQNLNHDAMYWYRQDPGQGLRLIYYSQIVNDFQKGDIAEGYSVSREKKESFPLTVTSAQKNPTAFYLCASSMEGKETSTDTQYFGPGTRLTVL.

With regard to this clone: An end of the junction differs from the germline gene, which may be a read error. The chain employs TRBV25-1 and TRBJ2-1, with TRBD1 matching over 7 bases. This CDR3 spans 15 amino acids. Germline assignment: CDR1 MGHDK and CDR2 SYGVNS. The CDR3 sequence: CASHGDSGSDNEQFF. The CDR3 DNA reads TGTGCCAGCCACGGGGACAGCGGCTCCGACAATGAGCAGTTCTTC.